Detailed here is one TCR beta chain. The target antigen is unknown. This CDR3 is missing its conserved last phenylalanine or tryptophan, likely due to a read error. Conversion of TCR transcripts into cDNA relied on 5'RACE template switching, which added a universal primer site and UMIs. TCRdb called the 5' RACE reads again in MiXCR, with one record for every CDR3 protein. Of a few hundred thousand distinct CDR3 sequences in the sample, over 3.5% are singletons; the top ten hold just under 25%. This sample was taken from a study of T cells after yellow fever vaccination. Looking at the study overall: Where fractions had low cell numbers, libraries were prepared from them with the SMART-Seq v4 Ultra Low Input RNA kit. General study results and limits: Weaker, the secondary response peaked sooner, at day 5 versus 15. Post-booster repertoires contained most primary-vaccination clones again (roughly 96% CD4, less than 90% CD8).

Germline CDR1 MNHEY, CDR2 SVGAGI. The ends were cut back, 2 bases at V and 4 bases at J, with 6 bases in the middle. The CDR3 totals 13 residues. V and J are TRBV6-5 and TRBJ1-3; no reliable D call. The origin of this receptor is a man aged 18 to 30 who received the YFV17D yellow fever vaccine. The sample consisted of PBMCs, taken 5 days after the yellow fever booster vaccination. CDR3 amino acids: CASSYLAGNTIYL. CDR3 sequence (DNA): TGTGCCAGCAGTTACCTGGCCGGAAACACCATATATCTT.